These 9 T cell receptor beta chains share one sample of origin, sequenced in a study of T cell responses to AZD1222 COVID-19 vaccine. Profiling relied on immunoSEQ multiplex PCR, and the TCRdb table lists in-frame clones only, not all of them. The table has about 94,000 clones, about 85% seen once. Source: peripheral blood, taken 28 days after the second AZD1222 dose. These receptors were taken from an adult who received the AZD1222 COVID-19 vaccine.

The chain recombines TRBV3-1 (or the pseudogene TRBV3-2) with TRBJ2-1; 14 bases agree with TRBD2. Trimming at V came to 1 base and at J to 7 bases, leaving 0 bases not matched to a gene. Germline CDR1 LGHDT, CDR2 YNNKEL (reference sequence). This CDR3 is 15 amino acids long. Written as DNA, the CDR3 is TGTGCCAGCAGCCAAGGGACTAGCGGGAGGAATGAGCAGTTCTTC. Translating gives CASSQGTSGRNEQFF.

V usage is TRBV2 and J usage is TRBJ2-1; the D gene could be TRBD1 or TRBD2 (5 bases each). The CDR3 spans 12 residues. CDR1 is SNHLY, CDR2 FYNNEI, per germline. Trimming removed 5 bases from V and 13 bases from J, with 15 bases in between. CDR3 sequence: CASSQGHEGQFF. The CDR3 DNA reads TGTGCCAGCAGTCAGGGCCACGAGGGTCAGTTCTTC.

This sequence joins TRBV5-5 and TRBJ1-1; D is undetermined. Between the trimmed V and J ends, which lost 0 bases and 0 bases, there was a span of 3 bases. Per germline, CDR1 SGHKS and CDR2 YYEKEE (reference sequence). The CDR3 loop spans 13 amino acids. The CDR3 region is CASSLGLNTEAFF. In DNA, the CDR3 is TGTGCCAGCAGCTTGGGGCTGAACACTGAAGCTTTCTTT.

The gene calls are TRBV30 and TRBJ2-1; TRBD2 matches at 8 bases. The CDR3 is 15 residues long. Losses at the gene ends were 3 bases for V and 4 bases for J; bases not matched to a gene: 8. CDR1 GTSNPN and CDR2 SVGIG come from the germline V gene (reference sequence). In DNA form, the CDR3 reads TGTGCCTGGAGCCCTCTGGCGGGGGGATACAATGAGCAGTTCTTC. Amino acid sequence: CAWSPLAGGYNEQFF.

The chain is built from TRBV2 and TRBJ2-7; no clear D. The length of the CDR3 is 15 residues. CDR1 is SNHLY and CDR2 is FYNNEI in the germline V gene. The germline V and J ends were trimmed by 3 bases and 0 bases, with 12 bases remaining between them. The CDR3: CASSDVLPVSYEQYF. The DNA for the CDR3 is TGTGCCAGCAGTGACGTCCTGCCCGTCTCCTACGAGCAGTACTTC.

The CDR3: CASSPHLGGGRGRDEQYF. As DNA, the CDR3 is TGTGCCAGCAGCCCCCACCTAGGGGGAGGGAGGGGCCGAGACGAGCAGTACTTC. The rearrangement links TRBV7-3 to TRBJ2-7; perhaps TRBD2 as D (7 bases). Germline values: CDR1 SGHTA, CDR2 FQGTGA. V gave up 5 bases and J gave up 5 bases, with 28 bases separating them. The CDR3 is 18 residues long.

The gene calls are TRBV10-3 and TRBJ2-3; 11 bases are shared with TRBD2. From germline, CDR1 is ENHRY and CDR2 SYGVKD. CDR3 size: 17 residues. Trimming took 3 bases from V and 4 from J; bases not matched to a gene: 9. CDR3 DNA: TGTGCCATCAGTGAAGGGACTAGCGGAAAATTGTCAGATACGCAGTATTTT. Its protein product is CAISEGTSGKLSDTQYF.

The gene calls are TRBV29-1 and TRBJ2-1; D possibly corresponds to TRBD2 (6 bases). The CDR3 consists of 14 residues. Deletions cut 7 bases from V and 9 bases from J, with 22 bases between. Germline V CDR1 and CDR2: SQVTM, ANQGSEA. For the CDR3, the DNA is TGCAGCGGGCTGCAAGGCGGGATCGGAACTGAGCAGTTCTTC. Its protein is CSGLQGGIGTEQFF.

The CDR3 DNA is TGTGCCAGCAGCATGGCGGCAGGCAACTACGAGCAGTACTTC. Translated, it gives CASSMAAGNYEQYF. The chain is built from TRBV21-1 and TRBJ2-7. TRBV21-1 is listed as a pseudogene. This CDR3 has 14 amino acids.